This entry lists 22 T cell receptor beta chains sequenced from one sample in a study of T cells after yellow fever vaccination. TCRdb passed the 5' RACE reads through MiXCR, listing each CDR3 protein once. The sample comprises a few hundred thousand distinct CDR3 sequences, around 6.8% of which are singletons, and roughly 19% rests with the top ten. The material sequenced was PBMCs, taken roughly 47 days after the first yellow fever vaccination. The receptors here all came from a man aged 18 to 35 who received the YFV17D yellow fever vaccine.

The table lists this clonotype with a few counts. The V gene is TRBV11-2, the J gene TRBJ2-7; 13 bases are a match to TRBD2. This CDR3 region has 15 residues. V was clipped by 6 bases and J by 4 bases; unmatched bases: 6. From germline, CDR1 is SGHAT and CDR2 FQNNGV. CDR3 bases: TGTGCCAGCAGGTTTACTAGCGGGGGGGCTTACGAGCAGTACTTC. Residues: CASRFTSGGAYEQYF.

V and J are TRBV2 and TRBJ2-7, with 7 bases matching TRBD2. The germline V gene has CDR1 SNHLY and CDR2 FYNNEI. Trimming at V came to 6 bases and at J to 3 bases, leaving 11 bases not matched to a gene. The CDR3 loop spans 15 amino acids. CDR3 region: CASRPTSGVLYEQYV. DNA of the CDR3: TGTGCCAGCAGACCAACGAGCGGGGTTCTCTACGAGCAGTACGTC.

In its sample, this clonotype was seen a few times. The chain combines TRBV5-1 with TRBJ2-1; TRBD1 aligns across 8 bases. J gave up 12 bases and V 5 bases, and 7 bases lay outside the gene matches. CDR1 is SGHRS and CDR2 is YFSETQ in the germline V gene. The CDR3 is 12 amino acids. CDR3 DNA: TGCGCCAGCAGACAAGCCGGGACAGGGCAGTTCTTC. It specifies CASRQAGTGQFF.

The V call is TRBV3-1, the J call TRBJ2-7; D is perhaps TRBD1 (6 bases). Germline V lookup: CDR1 LGHDT, CDR2 YNNKEL (reference sequence). CDR3 length equals 16 residues. The germline V and J ends were trimmed by 0 bases and 6 bases, with 18 bases remaining between them. The DNA of the CDR3 is TGTGCCAGCAGCCAAGAACAGGGCTGGGAACTCTCCGAGCAGTACGTC. Translating it yields CASSQEQGWELSEQYV.

This clonotype came up many times. The chain joins TRBV5-1 to TRBJ1-2; TRBD1 matches 8 bases. Germline trimming cut 4 bases from V and 7 bases from J; bases unmatched to any gene: 9. The CDR3 is made up of 14 amino acids. Germline V gene sequence: CDR1 SGHRS, CDR2 YFSETQ. CDR3 bases: TGCGCCAGCAGCGCCCGACAGGGGAGATCTGGCTACACCTTC. Its protein product is CASSARQGRSGYTF.

This clonotype occurred a few times. The chain couples TRBV10-3 to TRBJ1-1; D gene ambiguous. The V and J ends lost 6 bases and 0 bases respectively, with 8 bases between them. CDR3 length equals 13 residues. Germline lookup yields CDR1 ENHRY and CDR2 SYGVKD. The CDR3 DNA sequence: TGTGCCATCAGGTACAGTGTGAACACTGAAGCTTTCTTT. Its protein product is CAIRYSVNTEAFF.

This clonotype came up a few times. The chain joins TRBV7-2 to TRBJ1-2, with 9 bases fitting TRBD1. This CDR3 region has 16 residues. Germline lookup yields CDR1 SGHTA and CDR2 FQGNSA. Trimming at V came to 4 bases and at J to 1 base, leaving 7 bases not matched to a gene. The CDR3 DNA follows: TGTGCCAGCAGCTCACCAAGGACAGGGGATAACTATGGCTACACCTTC. Translated, it gives CASSSPRTGDNYGYTF.

The chain recombines TRBV7-2 with TRBJ2-3; 11 nucleotides agree with TRBD2. V trimming: 5 bases; J trimming: 5 bases; junction bases outside the gene matches: 6. This CDR3 has 15 amino acids. Germline CDR1 SGHTA, CDR2 FQGNSA. CDR3 in DNA: TGTGCCAGCAGCGACGGACTAGCGGGCGGAGATACGCAGTATTTT. This codes for CASSDGLAGGDTQYF.

This clonotype was found a few times. The chain recombines TRBV20-1 with TRBJ2-7, with no clear D. From germline, CDR1 is DFQATT and CDR2 SNEGSKA (reference sequence). V gave up 3 bases and J gave up 1 base, with 10 bases separating them. This CDR3 is built from 13 residues. The CDR3 coding sequence is TGCAGTGCTAGCCGGGCTAGGTCCTACGAGCAGTACGTC. It encodes CSASRARSYEQYV.

As to this clonotype: An end of the junction does not agree with germline; a read error may underlie this. In nucleotides, the CDR3 is TGTGCCTGCAGCCAAGGACAGGGTGGAAACTACGAGCAGTACTTC. Its protein product is CACSQGQGGNYEQYF. The chain links TRBV3-1 to TRBJ2-7, with 8 bases matching TRBD1. The CDR3 length is 15 residues. Germline V gene data show CDR1 as LGHDT and CDR2 as YNNKEL (reference sequence).

This clonotype was counted between two and nine times. At one boundary the junction diverges from the germline segment, which might be a read error. The J gene is TRBJ2-6, the V gene TRBV5-1; D might be TRBD1 or TRBD2, each matching 5 bases. Germline CDR1 reads SGHRS; CDR2 reads YFSETQ. The length of the CDR3 is 15 residues. The CDR3 region has the DNA TGCGCCAGCACCCCAGGGACCTCTGCGGCCAACGTCCTGACTTTC. Protein sequence: CASTPGTSAANVLTF.

This clonotype was counted at least ten times. This chain uses TRBV18 with TRBJ2-1, with D possibly being TRBD1 (6 bases). Germline V gene data show CDR1 as KGHSH and CDR2 as LQKENI. CDR3 size: 12 residues. V gave up 3 bases and J gave up 10 bases, with 10 bases separating them. CDR3 coding DNA: TGTGCCAGCTCACCCTTCGGACAGGAGCAGTTCTTC. Protein product: CASSPFGQEQFF. The full variable domain, in which reference TRBV18 and TRBJ2-1 provide the parts outside the CDR3, is NAGVMQNPRHLVRRRGQEARLRCSPMKGHSHVYWYRQLPEEGLKFMVYLQKENIIDESGMPKERFSAEFPKEGPSILRIQQVVRGDSAAYFCASSPFGQEQFFGPGTRLTVL.

This clonotype occurred a few times. This sequence joins TRBV7-6 and TRBJ2-1; 8 bases line up with TRBD2. Per germline, CDR1 SGHVS and CDR2 FNYEAQ. The CDR3 consists of 15 residues. V was pared by 2 bases and J by 9 bases, with 9 bases of the junction left unmatched. CDR3 protein: CASSLTGLDFGEQFF. The CDR3 DNA follows: TGTGCCAGCAGCTTAACGGGACTAGATTTCGGTGAGCAGTTCTTC.

The chain uses TRBV3-1 and TRBJ2-5; 7 nucleotides align to TRBD1. V lost 4 bases to trimming and J lost 4 bases; unmatched junction nucleotides: 3. The germline gives CDR1 LGHDT, CDR2 YNNKEL (reference sequence). The CDR3 runs to 13 residues. The CDR3 nucleotides are TGTGCCAGCAGCCGAGAGGGGGCAGAGACCCAGTACTTC. This sequence encodes CASSREGAETQYF.

This clonotype appeared many times. The V and J genes are TRBV15 and TRBJ1-1; D is undetermined. Trimming shortened V by 3 bases and J by 0 bases, and 5 bases separated the two germline ends. This CDR3 is 13 amino acids long. The germline CDR1 and CDR2 sequences are LNHNV and YYDKDF (reference sequence). The CDR3 region is CATSSRLNTEAFF. The CDR3 DNA reads TGTGCCACCAGCAGTCGCCTGAACACTGAAGCTTTCTTT.

V is TRBV7-2 and J is TRBJ2-2; D remains unclear. The germline CDR1 and CDR2 sequences are SGHTA and FQGNSA. CDR3 length: 15 residues. Between the trimmed V and J ends, which lost 4 bases and 0 bases, there was a span of 9 bases. For the CDR3, the DNA is TGTGCCAGCAGCTCGCAGCCCACGAACACCGGGGAGCTGTTTTTT. Its protein product is CASSSQPTNTGELFF.

Many counts were recorded for this clonotype. J is TRBJ1-1 and V is TRBV12-3 or TRBV12-4, with D hard to call. CDR3 length: 12 amino acids. The V end lost 2 bases, the J end lost 7 bases, and 8 bases lay between the germline ends. Here the CDR3 reads CASSLFLGEAFF. In DNA, the CDR3 is TGTGCCAGCAGTTTATTTCTCGGTGAAGCTTTCTTT.

This clonotype has ten or more counts. The V gene is TRBV7-9, the J gene TRBJ1-1; the match to TRBD1 covers 8 bases. CDR1 SEHNR and CDR2 FQNEAQ come from the germline V gene (reference sequence). V shed 3 bases and J 3 bases; nucleotides not matched to a gene: 9. The CDR3 has 16 amino acids. CDR3 sequence reads: CASSFGTGFLDTEAFF. For the CDR3, the DNA is TGTGCCAGCAGCTTCGGGACAGGTTTCTTGGACACTGAAGCTTTCTTT.

The chain carries TRBV4-3 and TRBJ1-2; D may be TRBD1 (6 bases). V was clipped by 1 base and J by 5 bases, with 17 bases between them. The CDR3 contains 16 residues. Germline assignment: CDR1 LGHNA and CDR2 YSLEER. CDR3 DNA: TGCGCCAGCAGCCAAGGGGCAGGAGGGGGGCTATATGGCTACACCTTC. Protein product: CASSQGAGGGLYGYTF.

This clonotype was seen a few times. The chain links TRBV20-1 to TRBJ2-5, with D perhaps TRBD2 (6 bases). Trimming stripped 5 bases from V and 3 bases from J, with 16 bases between. The CDR3 is made up of 14 amino acids. Germline values: CDR1 DFQATT, CDR2 SNEGSKA (reference sequence). CDR3 amino acids: CSAGGRDWKETQYF. CDR3 nucleotides: TGCAGTGCTGGAGGCCGGGACTGGAAAGAGACCCAGTACTTC.

The chain recombines TRBV6-2 or TRBV6-3 with TRBJ2-2, with D perhaps assigned TRBD1 or TRBD2 (5 bases each). CDR1 is MNHEY and CDR2 is SVGEGT in the germline V gene. There are 15 residues in the CDR3. Deletions cut 4 bases from V and 5 bases from J, with 14 bases between. Here the CDR3 reads CASSFGTSYTGELFF. The CDR3, as DNA: TGTGCCAGCAGTTTCGGGACGAGTTATACCGGGGAGCTGTTTTTT.

The chain joins TRBV2 to TRBJ1-1; D perhaps matches TRBD1 (6 bases). There are 15 residues in the CDR3. V was cut by 7 bases and J by 3 bases, with 18 bases left in between. Germline V gene data show CDR1 as SNHLY and CDR2 as FYNNEI. CDR3 bases: TGTGCCAGCACTCACGGGGGGGGCCGTGACACTGAAGCTTTCTTT. It codes for CASTHGGGRDTEAFF.